This T cell receptor (beta chain) was identified in a study of shared clonotypes between healthy human individuals. Study background: Aged between 18 and 49, the donors were a couple of women and a few men. Researchers assigned three CD4 naive, three CD4 memory, two CD8 naive and one CD8 memory plate to each donor. Findings and caveats of the study: An effect of sequencing depth on clonotype sharing among donors was expected. Generation probabilities of non-shared clonotypes were lower (relative to those shared by all four donors).

Concerning this clone: Its target is not known.

The V and J ends lost 6 bases and 0 bases respectively, with 12 bases between them. The CDR3 sequence is 15 residues long. The germline gives CDR1 MNHEY, CDR2 SMNVEV (reference sequence). TCRdb keeps only in-frame clones here, not all; method: immunoSEQ multiplex PCR. The sample holds 1,500,000 or so clones, roughly 96% seen once. The sequence was obtained from a man aged 25 to 40 in good health. The sample comprised naive CD4+ T cells sorted from blood. Subset meaning: CD45RA+ positively selected. This rearrangement joins TRBV27 to TRBJ1-3, with D possibly TRBD1 on 6 matching bases. CDR3 sequence reads: CASRKTGSSGNTIYF. The CDR3 nucleotides are TGTGCCAGCAGGAAAACAGGGAGCTCTGGAAACACCATATATTTT.